The 8 T cell receptor beta chains below were found in one sample sequenced in a study of cytomegalovirus exposure and HLA in healthy donors. PCR involved 60 Vbeta and 13 Jbeta primers. Repertoires were generated with immunoSEQ multiplex PCR, while TCRdb's copy carries only in-frame clones and drops some. The sample holds about 130,000 clones, over 65% seen once. The sample consisted of PBMCs. These receptors were collected from a man aged 40-55 years in good health and CMV-seropositive.

This chain uses TRBV7-3 with TRBJ2-1; 14 bases align to TRBD2. The germline gives CDR1 SGHTA, CDR2 FQGTGA. Trimming at V came to 1 base and at J to 8 bases, leaving 19 bases not matched to a gene. The CDR3 contains 21 residues. The chain's CDR3 is CASSLRRKTSGRDYPAHEQFF. In nucleotides, the CDR3 is TGTGCCAGCAGCTTAAGGAGAAAGACTAGCGGGAGGGATTACCCTGCTCATGAGCAGTTCTTC.

In this sample, this clone turned up a few times. The chain joins TRBV7-2 to TRBJ1-5; TRBD1 matches 11 bases. V gave up 5 bases and J gave up 6 bases; unmatched junction bases: 9. The CDR3 contains 16 residues. Germline V lookup: CDR1 SGHTA, CDR2 FQGNSA. The CDR3, as DNA: TGTGCCAGCAGCACGGGGGACAGGGGGTCGGTTCAGCCCCAGCATTTT. Its protein is CASSTGDRGSVQPQHF.

The V gene is TRBV11-2, the J gene TRBJ1-2; no clear D gene. The V end was cut by 0 bases, the J end by 7 bases, with 6 bases between. This CDR3 region has 12 residues. Germline values: CDR1 SGHAT, CDR2 FQNNGV. The CDR3 reads CASSLEGLGYTF. DNA of the CDR3: TGTGCCAGCAGCTTAGAAGGACTTGGCTACACCTTC.

The V and J genes are TRBV5-1 and TRBJ1-3, with 8 positions matching TRBD1. The CDR3 totals 16 residues. V dropped 0 bases and J dropped 4; count of bases not matched to a gene: 6. The V gene's germline CDR1 is SGHRS and CDR2 YFSETQ. DNA of the CDR3: TGCGCCAGCAGCTTGGCCGGCAGGGGGCTCGGAAACACCATATATTTT. Protein: CASSLAGRGLGNTIYF. Using reference TRBV5-1 and TRBJ1-3 for the parts outside the CDR3, the full variable domain is KAGVTQTPRYLIKTRGQQVTLSCSPISGHRSVSWYQQTPGQGLQFLFEYFSETQRNKGNFPGRFSGRQFSNSRSEMNVSTLELGDSALYLCASSLAGRGLGNTIYFGEGSWLTVV.

The J gene is TRBJ2-3, the V gene TRBV5-4, with D hard to call. The germline V gene has CDR1 SGHNT and CDR2 YYREEE (reference sequence). Trimming left V 4 bases short and J 0 bases short, with 9 bases between. The CDR3 has 14 residues. Written as DNA, the CDR3 is TGTGCCAGCAGCCGAGCGACTAGCACAGATACGCAGTATTTT. It encodes CASSRATSTDTQYF.

V is TRBV10-3 and J is TRBJ1-2; TRBD1 aligns across 9 bases. The V segment lost 6 bases and the J segment 10 bases; nucleotides outside the gene matches: 12. Germline CDR1 ENHRY, CDR2 SYGVKD. The CDR3 covers 14 residues. CDR3 sequence: CAIRGDRATIVYTF. In DNA, the CDR3 is TGTGCCATCAGGGGGGACAGGGCGACTATTGTCTACACCTTC.

The CDR3 reads CASFLGGLNTEAFF. For the CDR3, the DNA is TGTGCCAGCTTCTTGGGAGGCTTGAACACTGAAGCTTTCTTT. The chain uses TRBV6-1 and TRBJ1-1, with unresolved D. Deletions cut 8 bases from V and 0 bases from J, with 13 bases between. Germline CDR1 reads MNHNS; CDR2 reads SASEGT. CDR3 length equals 14 residues.

The sample holds one count of this clone. The chain employs TRBV6-5 and TRBJ2-2; 7 nucleotides match TRBD1. The CDR3 runs 14 residues. V lost 5 bases, J lost 3 bases, and 3 bases stayed unmatched. The germline V gene has CDR1 MNHEY and CDR2 SVGAGI. The CDR3: CASSKGTDTGELFF. CDR3 in DNA: TGTGCCAGCAGTAAAGGGACAGACACCGGGGAGCTGTTTTTT.